The 15 T cell receptor beta chains below were found in one sample sequenced in a study of T-cell memory formation after mild COVID-19. TCRdb re-called the 5' RACE reads with MiXCR, one entry per CDR3 protein. The table lists under 35,000 distinct CDR3 sequences, about 16% of them singletons. The sequenced sample was PBMCs or a T cell subset sorted from them (not recorded which). Receptors originate from an adult who had mild COVID-19 (a few samples of this study predate the infection). Cell type and time point are not known.

This clonotype was counted at least ten times. The CDR3 nucleotides read TGTGCCAGCAGCGTATTGGGCAGGGCCGAGTATGGCTACACCTTC. It specifies CASSVLGRAEYGYTF. The genes are TRBV9 and TRBJ1-2, with D possibly matching TRBD1 (5 bases). Germline loops: CDR1 SGDLS, CDR2 YYNGEE. The ends were cut back, 1 base at V and 5 bases at J, with 15 bases in the middle. The CDR3 consists of 15 residues.

The table lists this clonotype with many counts. The CDR3 region has the DNA TGCGCCAGCAGCCAAGAAGTTCAGGGGGGAGAGACCCAGTACTTC. This sequence encodes CASSQEVQGGETQYF. V is TRBV4-3 and J is TRBJ2-5, with D perhaps TRBD1 (7 bases). Germline V lookup: CDR1 LGHNA, CDR2 YSLEER. The CDR3 sequence is 15 residues long. Trimming removed 0 bases at V and 4 bases at J, with 12 bases between.

This clonotype was picked up many times. The rearrangement uses TRBV20-1 and TRBJ1-5; D gene unclear. Germline V gene sequence: CDR1 DFQATT, CDR2 SNEGSKA (reference sequence). CDR3 size: 13 residues. The CDR3 DNA is TGCAGCCTTGGATGGGGAAGCAATCAGCCCCAGCATTTT. Amino acid sequence: CSLGWGSNQPQHF.

This clonotype was recorded at least ten times. J is TRBJ2-1 and V is TRBV24-1; 8 nucleotides line up with TRBD1. Germline trimming cut 5 bases from V and 6 bases from J; bases unmatched to any gene: 14. The CDR3 is 17 residues long. CDR1 and CDR2 from the germline V gene are KGHDR and SFDVKD. CDR3 sequence (DNA): TGTGCCACCAGTGCGGATGACGGGACAGGACGACCCAATGAGCAGTTCTTC. Translation gives CATSADDGTGRPNEQFF.

This clonotype is termed medium-sized. The chain joins TRBV12-3 or TRBV12-4 to TRBJ2-1; 14 bases fit TRBD2. The V gene end was trimmed by 5 bases and the J gene end by 15 bases; junction bases not matched to a gene: 6. The CDR3 length is 13 residues. This CDR3 reads CASSLDGLAGGFF. The CDR3 DNA reads as TGTGCCAGCAGTCTTGACGGACTAGCGGGAGGGTTCTTC.

There are many counts of this clonotype. V usage is TRBV7-9 and J usage is TRBJ2-3, with 10 bases fitting TRBD1. Looked up from germline, CDR1 is SEHNR and CDR2 is FQNEAQ (reference sequence). The CDR3 contains 15 residues. V lost 3 bases and J lost 4; bases outside the gene matches: 4. The chain's CDR3 is CASSFPTGGADTQYF. The CDR3 DNA reads as TGTGCCAGCAGCTTTCCGACAGGGGGCGCAGATACGCAGTATTTT.

This clonotype was counted only a few times. The chain is built from TRBV10-3 and TRBJ2-1; 12 positions match TRBD2. Germline CDR1 is ENHRY and CDR2 is SYGVKD. The ends lost 0 bases at V and 6 bases at J; junction bases unmatched: 6. This CDR3 has 17 amino acids. CDR3 DNA sequence: TGTGCCATCAGTGAGTCTTTGACTAGCGGGAGTCCCAATGAGCAGTTCTTC. Amino acid sequence: CAISESLTSGSPNEQFF.

J is TRBJ1-2 and V is TRBV5-6; 7 bases agree with TRBD1. Germline V gene data show CDR1 as SGHDT and CDR2 as YYEEEE. The J segment lost 7 bases and the V segment lost 3 bases, leaving 6 bases of the junction unmatched. There are 13 residues in the CDR3. The CDR3 loop reads CASSSRQGPGYTF. Written as DNA, the CDR3 is TGTGCCAGCAGCTCCAGACAGGGACCTGGCTACACCTTC. Together with reference TRBV5-6 and TRBJ1-2, the CDR3 gives the full variable domain: DAGVTQSPTHLIKTRGQQVTLRCSPKSGHDTVSWYQQALGQGPQFIFQYYEEEERQRGNFPDRFSGHQFPNYSSELNVNALLLGDSALYLCASSSRQGPGYTFGSGTRLTVV.

The table lists this clonotype with many counts. The genes are TRBV6-5 and TRBJ1-1; no firm D call. This CDR3 has 15 residues. The germline V gene encodes CDR1 MNHEY and CDR2 SVGAGI. V was cut by 7 bases and J by 10 bases, with 25 bases left in between. CDR3 protein: CASTYSKAVSEGAFF. The CDR3 DNA sequence: TGTGCCAGCACATACAGCAAGGCGGTTTCTGAAGGAGCTTTCTTT.

This clonotype occurred many times. The rearrangement links TRBV28 to TRBJ1-4; TRBD1 aligns across 7 bases. After removal of 5 bases from V and 6 bases from J, the junction contained 9 bases not matched to a gene. There are 15 residues in the CDR3. Germline CDR1 reads MDHEN; CDR2 reads SYDVKM. This chain's CDR3 is CASSDLTGRDEKLFF. DNA for the CDR3: TGTGCCAGCAGTGACCTGACAGGGCGGGATGAAAAACTGTTTTTT.

This clonotype has only a few counts. The CDR3 coding sequence is TGTGCCAGCAGCCACCTAATGGACATTTTGGGTGAGCAGTTCTTC. It translates to CASSHLMDILGEQFF. This chain connects TRBV4-2 to TRBJ2-1; a possible D gene is TRBD1 (5 bases). CDR1 and CDR2 (germline): LGHNA, YNFKEQ. This CDR3 is 15 amino acids long. Trimming took off 3 bases at V and 9 bases at J, with 18 bases between the two ends.

Many counts were recorded for this clonotype. This rearrangement joins TRBV6-5 to TRBJ1-2, with D tentatively TRBD1 (5 bases). This CDR3 comprises 16 residues. V gave up 5 bases and J gave up 1 base, with 17 bases separating them. Germline V gene data show CDR1 as MNHEY and CDR2 as SVGAGI. For the CDR3, the DNA is TGTGCCAGCAGTCTCCTGGGGGGAGAGCTTAACTATGGCTACACCTTC. Amino acids: CASSLLGGELNYGYTF.

This clonotype appeared many times. J is TRBJ2-1 and V is TRBV7-2, with D uncertain. The CDR3 is 13 residues long. Germline CDR1 SGHTA, CDR2 FQGNSA. The V end lost 1 base, the J end lost 6 bases, and 7 bases lay between the germline ends. The CDR3 DNA follows: TGTGCCAGCAGCTTAGGTTCCGTCAATGAGCAGTTCTTC. This encodes CASSLGSVNEQFF.

The V gene is TRBV12-3 or TRBV12-4, the J gene TRBJ1-2; no clear D gene. The germline V and J ends were trimmed by 5 bases and 8 bases, with 15 bases remaining between them. This CDR3 spans 13 amino acids. CDR3 bases: TGTGCCAGCAGTACCAACCGTCTGGGGGGCTACACCTTC. Residues: CASSTNRLGGYTF.

The sample holds many counts of this clonotype. The V and J genes are TRBV15 and TRBJ1-1, with D maybe TRBD1 (6 bases). CDR1 is LNHNV, CDR2 YYDKDF, per germline (reference sequence). V was pared by 5 bases and J by 5 bases, with 12 bases between. The CDR3 spans 13 residues. CDR3 in amino acids: CATSPTGWTEAFF. CDR3 nucleotides: TGTGCCACCAGCCCAACAGGGTGGACTGAAGCTTTCTTT.